These 12 T cell receptor beta chains share one sample of origin, sequenced in a study of blood T cells in healthy people across ages. PCR was performed a second time for about 7 to 12 cycles using a sample-barcoded 5' primer and a J-beta primer mix. In TCRdb, the 5' RACE reads were re-called with MiXCR into one record per CDR3 protein. The sample yields about 800,000 distinct CDR3 sequences, 58% seen once. Sample: blood. Source of these receptors: a man aged 25-45 years in good health.

V and J are TRBV20-1 and TRBJ2-7; tentatively, D is TRBD2 (5 bases). The J call may be wrong; the DNA end is better matched by TRBJ2-5. This CDR3 spans 12 amino acids. Germline V gene data show CDR1 as DFQATT and CDR2 as SNEGSKA (reference sequence). As DNA, the CDR3 is TGCAGTGCCACAGAGGAGGTGGAGACCCAGTACTTC. Translated: CSATEEVETQYF.

The rearrangement uses TRBV6-5 and TRBJ1-2; 10 nucleotides line up with TRBD1. Trimming removed 0 bases from V and 4 bases from J; junction bases left unmatched: 8. Germline V gives CDR1 MNHEY, CDR2 SVGAGI. The CDR3 extends over 17 amino acids. The CDR3 protein is CASSYSGQGEKVYGYTF. DNA of the CDR3: TGTGCCAGCAGTTACTCTGGACAGGGGGAAAAAGTCTATGGCTACACCTTC.

The chain is built from TRBV6-2 or TRBV6-3 and TRBJ1-2; the D gene is possibly TRBD1 (6 bases). The CDR3 spans 15 residues. Trimming removed 4 bases at V and 4 bases at J, with 16 bases between. Per the germline V gene, CDR1 is MNHEY and CDR2 is SVGEGT. The CDR3 sequence is CASSLREDSPYGYTF. The CDR3 DNA is TGTGCCAGCAGTTTACGGGAGGACAGCCCCTATGGCTACACCTTC.

The gene calls are TRBV6-1 and TRBJ1-2; TRBD1 matches 9 bases. Per the germline V gene, CDR1 is MNHNS and CDR2 is SASEGT. The ends lost 2 bases at V and 3 bases at J; junction bases unmatched: 7. This CDR3 region has 16 residues. CDR3 sequence: CASSESYRGLYYGYTF. CDR3 DNA sequence: TGTGCCAGCAGTGAAAGTTACAGGGGGCTTTACTATGGCTACACCTTC.

This clonotype came up once. CDR3 protein: CATGSRGGKGGANVLTF. The CDR3, as DNA: TGTGCCACCGGGAGCCGCGGAGGAAAGGGGGGGGCCAACGTCCTGACTTTC. The gene calls are TRBV14 and TRBJ2-6; D is possibly TRBD2 (6 bases). Trimming cost V 10 bases and J 4 bases, with 23 bases left between them. The germline V gene has CDR1 SGHDN and CDR2 FVKESK. The CDR3 covers 17 residues.

Concerning this clonotype itself: This may stem from a read error, because a much larger clone lies one nucleotide away. The chain has TRBV7-9 and TRBJ1-5; D gene unclear. The CDR3 covers 13 residues. Germline assignment: CDR1 SEHNR and CDR2 FQNEAQ (reference sequence). V gave up 1 base and J gave up 7 bases, with 8 bases separating them. As DNA, the CDR3 is TGTGCCAGCAGCTTAGTGGCAGGCCAGCCCCAGCATTTT. Translating gives CASSLVAGQPQHF.

The count of this clonotype is one. The chain has TRBV7-2 and TRBJ2-5, with 7 bases that match TRBD1. Germline CDR1 is SGHTA and CDR2 is FQGNSA. The CDR3 runs to 15 residues. The V gene end was trimmed by 5 bases and the J gene end by 2 bases; junction bases not matched to a gene: 8. The CDR3 here is CASSPTGPPQETQYF. The CDR3, as DNA: TGTGCCAGCAGCCCGACAGGGCCCCCTCAAGAGACCCAGTACTTC.

This clonotype has more than one count but fewer than ten. The chain links TRBV24-1 to TRBJ1-2; D unresolved. Germline loops: CDR1 KGHDR, CDR2 SFDVKD. V lost 4 bases and J 1 base, leaving 6 bases between the germline ends. The CDR3 is made up of 13 amino acids. The CDR3 loop is CATSDPFNYGYTF. The CDR3 DNA sequence: TGTGCCACCAGTGACCCGTTTAACTATGGCTACACCTTC.

This clonotype was recorded at least ten times. This chain links TRBV11-1 with TRBJ2-3, with D uncertain. This CDR3 contains 13 residues. Between the trimmed V and J ends, which lost 0 bases and 5 bases, there was a span of 6 bases. The germline CDR1 and CDR2 sequences are SGHAT and FQDESV (reference sequence). CDR3 amino acids: CASSLAGIDTQYF. The CDR3 DNA reads TGTGCCAGCAGCTTAGCGGGGATAGATACGCAGTATTTT.

V gene TRBV20-1 combines with J gene TRBJ2-3; weak D call: TRBD1 (6 bases). This CDR3 spans 12 amino acids. Trimming removed 0 bases at V and 7 bases at J, with 8 bases between. Germline V gene sequence: CDR1 DFQATT, CDR2 SNEGSKA (reference sequence). The CDR3 loop is CSAREGHYTQYF. The CDR3 DNA follows: TGCAGTGCTAGAGAGGGACACTATACGCAGTATTTT.

In its sample, this clonotype was seen once. This chain joins TRBV6-6 and TRBJ2-5; 7 nucleotides match TRBD1. There are 14 residues in the CDR3. The junction had 3 bases not matched to a gene; V was cut back by 2 bases and J by 3 bases. Germline V lookup: CDR1 MNHNY, CDR2 SVGAGI (reference sequence). This CDR3 reads CASSYTGQKETQYF. The DNA of the CDR3 is TGTGCCAGCAGTTACACGGGACAGAAAGAGACCCAGTACTTC.

This clonotype was recorded at least ten times. The chain recombines TRBV29-1 with TRBJ2-7; D is ambiguous. V was cut by 5 bases and J by 6 bases, with 14 bases left in between. From germline, CDR1 is SQVTM and CDR2 ANQGSEA. There are 12 residues in the CDR3. CDR3: CSVLVPPSEQYF. Here the CDR3 DNA reads TGCAGCGTTTTGGTTCCTCCCAGCGAGCAGTACTTC.